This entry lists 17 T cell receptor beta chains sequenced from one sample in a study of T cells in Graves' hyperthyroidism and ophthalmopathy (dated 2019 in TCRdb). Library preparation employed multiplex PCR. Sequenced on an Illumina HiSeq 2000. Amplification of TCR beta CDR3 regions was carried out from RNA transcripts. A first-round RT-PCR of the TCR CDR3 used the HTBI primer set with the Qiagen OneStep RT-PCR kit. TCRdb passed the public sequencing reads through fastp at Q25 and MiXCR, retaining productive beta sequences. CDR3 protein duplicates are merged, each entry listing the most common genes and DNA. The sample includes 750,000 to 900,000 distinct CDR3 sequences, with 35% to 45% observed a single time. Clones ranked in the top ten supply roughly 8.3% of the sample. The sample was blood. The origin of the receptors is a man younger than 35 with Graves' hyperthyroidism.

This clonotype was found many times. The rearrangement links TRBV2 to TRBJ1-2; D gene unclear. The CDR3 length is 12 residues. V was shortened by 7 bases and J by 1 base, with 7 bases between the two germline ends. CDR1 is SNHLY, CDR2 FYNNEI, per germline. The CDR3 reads CASTTGNYGYTF. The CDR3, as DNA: TGTGCCAGCACAACCGGTAACTATGGCTACACCTTC.

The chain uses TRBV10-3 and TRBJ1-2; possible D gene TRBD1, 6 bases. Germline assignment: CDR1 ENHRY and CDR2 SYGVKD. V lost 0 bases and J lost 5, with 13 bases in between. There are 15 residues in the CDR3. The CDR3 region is CAISESSGAGYGYTF. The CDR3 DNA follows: TGTGCCATCAGTGAGTCGTCGGGGGCGGGGTATGGCTACACCTTC.

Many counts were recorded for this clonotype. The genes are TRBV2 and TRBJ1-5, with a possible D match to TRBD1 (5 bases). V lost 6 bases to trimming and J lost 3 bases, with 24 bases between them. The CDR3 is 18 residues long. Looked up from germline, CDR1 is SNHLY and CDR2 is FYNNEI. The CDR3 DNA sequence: TGTGCCAGCAGCCGTCCAGGATCCTCCGGGACCTACAATCAGCCCCAGCATTTT. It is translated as CASSRPGSSGTYNQPQHF.

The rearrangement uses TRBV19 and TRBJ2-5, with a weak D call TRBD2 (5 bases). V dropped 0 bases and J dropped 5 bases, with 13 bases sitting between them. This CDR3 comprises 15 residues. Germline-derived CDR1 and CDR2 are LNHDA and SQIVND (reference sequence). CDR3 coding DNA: TGTGCCAGTAGTATAGATCTGGCAGGCGGGGAGACCCAGTACTTC. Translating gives CASSIDLAGGETQYF.

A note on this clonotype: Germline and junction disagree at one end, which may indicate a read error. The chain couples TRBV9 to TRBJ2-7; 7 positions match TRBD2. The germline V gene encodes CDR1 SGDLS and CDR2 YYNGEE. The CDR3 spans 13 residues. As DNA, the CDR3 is TGTGCCGGCAGCGGGGACGTTCCCTACGAGCAGTACTTT. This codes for CAGSGDVPYEQYF.

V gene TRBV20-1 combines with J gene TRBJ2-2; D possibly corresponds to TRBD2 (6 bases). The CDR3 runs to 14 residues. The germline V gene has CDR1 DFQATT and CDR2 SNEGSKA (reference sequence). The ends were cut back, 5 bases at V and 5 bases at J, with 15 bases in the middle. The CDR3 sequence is CSAGSGAWTGELFF. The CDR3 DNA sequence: TGCAGTGCTGGCTCGGGAGCTTGGACCGGGGAGCTGTTTTTT.

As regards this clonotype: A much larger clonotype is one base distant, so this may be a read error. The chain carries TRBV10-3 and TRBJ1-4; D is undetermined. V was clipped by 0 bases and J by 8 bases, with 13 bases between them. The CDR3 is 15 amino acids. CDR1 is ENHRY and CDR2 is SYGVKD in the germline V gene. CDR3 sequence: CAISESEGTEEKLFF. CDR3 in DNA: TGTGCCATCAGTGAGTCCGAGGGCACCGAGGAAAAACTGTTTTTT.

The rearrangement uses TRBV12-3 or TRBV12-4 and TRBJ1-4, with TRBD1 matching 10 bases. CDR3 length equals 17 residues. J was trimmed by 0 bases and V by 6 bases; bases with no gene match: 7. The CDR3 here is CASRRGQGTSTNEKLFF. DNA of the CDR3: TGTGCCAGCAGACGGGGACAGGGGACGTCAACTAATGAAAAACTGTTTTTT.

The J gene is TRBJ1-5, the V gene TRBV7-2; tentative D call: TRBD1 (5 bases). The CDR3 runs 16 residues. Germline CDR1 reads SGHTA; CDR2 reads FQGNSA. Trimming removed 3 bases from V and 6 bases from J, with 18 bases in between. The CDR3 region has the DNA TGTGCCAGCAGCTTGGTGAGGGGCGAAATGGTTCAGCCCCAGCATTTT. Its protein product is CASSLVRGEMVQPQHF.

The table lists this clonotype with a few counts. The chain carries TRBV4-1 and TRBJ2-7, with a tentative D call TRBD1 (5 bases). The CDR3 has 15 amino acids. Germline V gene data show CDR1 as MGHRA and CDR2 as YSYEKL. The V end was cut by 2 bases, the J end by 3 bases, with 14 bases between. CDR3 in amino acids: CASSQTRTSGYEQYF. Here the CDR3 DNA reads TGCGCCAGCAGCCAAACTCGGACATCTGGCTACGAGCAGTACTTC.

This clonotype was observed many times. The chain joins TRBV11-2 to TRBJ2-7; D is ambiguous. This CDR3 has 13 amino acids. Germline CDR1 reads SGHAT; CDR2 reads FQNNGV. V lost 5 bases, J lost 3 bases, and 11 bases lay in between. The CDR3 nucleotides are TGTGCCAGCAGCGTCCGCGCCATCTACGAGCAGTACTTC. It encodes CASSVRAIYEQYF.

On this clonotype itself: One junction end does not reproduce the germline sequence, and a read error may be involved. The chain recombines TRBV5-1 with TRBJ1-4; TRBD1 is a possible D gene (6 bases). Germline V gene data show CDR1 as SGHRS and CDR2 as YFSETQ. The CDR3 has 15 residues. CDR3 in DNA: TGCGCCAGCAGCTTGGCCGGGGGCGGCTTGGAAAACCTGTTTTTT. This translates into CASSLAGGGLENLFF.

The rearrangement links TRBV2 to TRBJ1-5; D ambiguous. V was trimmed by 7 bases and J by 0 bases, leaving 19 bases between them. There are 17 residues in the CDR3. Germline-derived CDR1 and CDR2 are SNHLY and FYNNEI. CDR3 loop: CASTYLGSVSSNQPQHF. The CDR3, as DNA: TGTGCCAGCACCTATCTCGGGTCGGTATCTAGCAATCAGCCCCAGCATTTT.

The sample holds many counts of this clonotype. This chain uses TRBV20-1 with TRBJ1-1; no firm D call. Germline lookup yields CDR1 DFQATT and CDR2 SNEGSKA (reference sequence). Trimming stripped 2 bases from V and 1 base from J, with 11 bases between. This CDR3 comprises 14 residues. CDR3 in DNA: TGCAGTGCTAGATTTGGCAGCTCGAACACTGAAGCTTTCTTT. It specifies CSARFGSSNTEAFF.

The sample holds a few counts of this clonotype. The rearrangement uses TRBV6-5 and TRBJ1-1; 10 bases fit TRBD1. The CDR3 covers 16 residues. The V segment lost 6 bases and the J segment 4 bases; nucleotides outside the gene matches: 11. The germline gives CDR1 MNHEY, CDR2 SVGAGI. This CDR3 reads CASRSGTGERSTEAFF. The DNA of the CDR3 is TGTGCCAGCAGATCCGGGACAGGGGAAAGAAGCACTGAAGCTTTCTTT.

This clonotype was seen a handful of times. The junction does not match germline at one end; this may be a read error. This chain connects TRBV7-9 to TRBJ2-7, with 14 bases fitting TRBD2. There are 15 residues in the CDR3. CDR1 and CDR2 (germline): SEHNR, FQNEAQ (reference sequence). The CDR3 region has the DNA TGCGCCAGCAGCCTACTGGGACTAGCGGGAGAAGAGCAGTACTTC. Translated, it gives CASSLLGLAGEEQYF.

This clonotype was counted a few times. CDR3 amino acids: CSARDIPRHTEAFF. The CDR3 nucleotides are TGCAGTGCTAGAGACATACCAAGGCACACTGAAGCTTTCTTT. The V gene is TRBV20-1, the J gene TRBJ1-1; D not certain. The length of the CDR3 is 14 residues. Trimming took off 0 bases at V and 3 bases at J, with 11 bases between the two ends. Germline CDR1 is DFQATT and CDR2 is SNEGSKA (reference sequence).